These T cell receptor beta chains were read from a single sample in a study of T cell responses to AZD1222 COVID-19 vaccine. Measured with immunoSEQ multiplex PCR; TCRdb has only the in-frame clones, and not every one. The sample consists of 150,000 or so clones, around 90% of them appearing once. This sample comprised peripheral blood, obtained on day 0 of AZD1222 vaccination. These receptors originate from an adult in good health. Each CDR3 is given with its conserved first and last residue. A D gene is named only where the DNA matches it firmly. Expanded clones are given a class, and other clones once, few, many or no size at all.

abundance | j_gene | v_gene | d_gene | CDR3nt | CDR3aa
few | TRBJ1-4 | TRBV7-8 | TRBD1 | TGTGCCAGCAGCTCAAACATCCCGGGACAGGGCCCTGAAAAACTGTTTTTT | CASSSNIPGQGPEKLFF
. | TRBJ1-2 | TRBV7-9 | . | TGTGCCAGCAGCCCGGGACGGAACACCTTC | CASSPGRNTF
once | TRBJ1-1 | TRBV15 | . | TGTGCCACCAGCACTCCGGGGCATGAAGCTTTCTTT | CATSTPGHEAFF
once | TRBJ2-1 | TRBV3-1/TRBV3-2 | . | TGTGCCAGCAGACAGAGCTCCTACAATGAGCAGTTCTTC | CASRQSSYNEQFF
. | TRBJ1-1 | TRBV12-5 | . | TGTGCTAGTGGTTCGCTTTACGGGCCGGGCCTGCAGAACACTGAAGCTTTCTTT | CASGSLYGPGLQNTEAFF
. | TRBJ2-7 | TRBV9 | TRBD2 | TGTGCCAGCAGCGTAAAAGCGGGAGGTTACGAGCAGTACTTC | CASSVKAGGYEQYF
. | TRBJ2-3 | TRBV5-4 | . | TGTGCCAGCAGCTTAACCACAGATACGCAGTATTTT | CASSLTTDTQYF
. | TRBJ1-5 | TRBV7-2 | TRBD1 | TGTGCCAGCAGCTTAGACAGGGGGCCGGGCAATCAGCCCCAGCATTTT | CASSLDRGPGNQPQHF
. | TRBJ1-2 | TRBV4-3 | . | TGCGCCAGCAGCCAAGATGGGTATGGGGAGGGGCCTAACTATGGCTACACCTTC | CASSQDGYGEGPNYGYTF
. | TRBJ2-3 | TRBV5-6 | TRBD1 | TGTGCCAGCAGCCAGAGGACAGGGTACACAGATACGCAGTATTTT | CASSQRTGYTDTQYF
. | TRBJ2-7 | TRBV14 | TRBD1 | TGTGCCAGCAGCCAAATGACAGGGGGTACCTACGAGCAGTACTTC | CASSQMTGGTYEQYF
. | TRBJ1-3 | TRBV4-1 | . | TGCGCCAGCAGCCATATCAGGAAATCTGGAAACACCATATATTTT | CASSHIRKSGNTIYF
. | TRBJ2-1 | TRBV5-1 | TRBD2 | TGCGCCAGCAGCTTGGAGGGAGCGGGGGGGCGGAGCTCCTACAATGAGCAGTTCTTC | CASSLEGAGGRSSYNEQFF
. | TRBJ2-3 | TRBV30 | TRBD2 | TGTGCCTGGAGACAGCGGGGGGGCACAGATACGCAGTATTTT | CAWRQRGGTDTQYF
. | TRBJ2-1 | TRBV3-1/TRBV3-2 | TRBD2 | TGTGCCAGCAGCCCCGGTGGAGTAGCGGGGGCCCCCTACAATGAGCAGTTCTTC | CASSPGGVAGAPYNEQFF
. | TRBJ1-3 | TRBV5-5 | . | TGTGCCAGCAGCTCTCAGGCAAGCTCTGGAAACACCATATATTTT | CASSSQASSGNTIYF
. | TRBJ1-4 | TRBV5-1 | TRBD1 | TGCGCCAGCAGATCCTCCACAGGGGCTGAGGAAAAACTGTTTTTT | CASRSSTGAEEKLFF
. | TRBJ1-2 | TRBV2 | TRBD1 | TGTGCCAGCGGCGTGGACAGGGCTCATGGCTACACCTTC | CASGVDRAHGYTF
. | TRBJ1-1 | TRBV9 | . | TGTGCCAGCAGCGTAGGTTGGGATTGGAACACTGAAGCTTTCTTT | CASSVGWDWNTEAFF
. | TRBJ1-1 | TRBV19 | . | TGTGCCAGTAGCAACGATGCGCCAGGGGCCGGAATAGACACTGAAGCTTTCTTT | CASSNDAPGAGIDTEAFF
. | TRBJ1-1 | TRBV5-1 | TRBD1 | TGCGCCAGCAGTTTTAGTAGCGGGACAGGGGGCAATTTAGGCAACACTGAAGCTTTCTTT | CASSFSSGTGGNLGNTEAFF
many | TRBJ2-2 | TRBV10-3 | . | TGTGCCATCAGTGAAACGGGGGACACCGGGGAGCTGTTTTTT | CAISETGDTGELFF
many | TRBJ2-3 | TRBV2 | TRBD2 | TGTGCCAGCAGTTCAAGCGGGGGGGCCGCAGATACGCAGTATTTT | CASSSSGGAADTQYF
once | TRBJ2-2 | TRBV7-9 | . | TGTGCCAGCAGCTTCTCAAGCCGCCCGGTGGAGCTGTTTTTT | CASSFSSRPVELFF
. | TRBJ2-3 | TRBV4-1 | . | TGCGCCAGCAGCCAAGAAAGGGGCAGGGTTCACACAGATACGCAGTATTTT | CASSQERGRVHTDTQYF
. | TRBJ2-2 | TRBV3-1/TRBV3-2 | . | TGTGCCAGCAGCCAGACTGTTACCGGGGAGCTGTTTTTT | CASSQTVTGELFF
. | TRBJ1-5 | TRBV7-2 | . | TGTGCCAGCAGTCCGACCTGGACGAGGACTAATCAGCCCCAGCATTTT | CASSPTWTRTNQPQHF
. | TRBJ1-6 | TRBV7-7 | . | TGTGCTAGCAGCCTGGACCCTTATTCACCCCTCCACTTT | CASSLDPYSPLHF
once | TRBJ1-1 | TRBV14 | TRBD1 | TGTGCCAGCAGCCTGACAGGGGCCAGGGGTAGCACTGAAGCTTTCTTT | CASSLTGARGSTEAFF